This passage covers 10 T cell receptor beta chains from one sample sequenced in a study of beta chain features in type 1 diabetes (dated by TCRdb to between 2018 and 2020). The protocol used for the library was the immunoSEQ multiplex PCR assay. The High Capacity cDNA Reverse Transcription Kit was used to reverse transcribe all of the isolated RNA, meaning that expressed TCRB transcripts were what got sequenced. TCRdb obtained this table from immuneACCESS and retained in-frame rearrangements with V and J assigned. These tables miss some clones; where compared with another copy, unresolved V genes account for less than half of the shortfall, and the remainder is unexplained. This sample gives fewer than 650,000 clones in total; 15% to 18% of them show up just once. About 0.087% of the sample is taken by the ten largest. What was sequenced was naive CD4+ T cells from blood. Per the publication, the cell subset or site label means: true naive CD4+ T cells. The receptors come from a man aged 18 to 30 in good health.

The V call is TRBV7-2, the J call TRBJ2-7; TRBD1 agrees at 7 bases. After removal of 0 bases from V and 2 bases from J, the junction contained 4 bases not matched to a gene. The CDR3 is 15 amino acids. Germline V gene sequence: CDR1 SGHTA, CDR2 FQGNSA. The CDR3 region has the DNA TGTGCCAGCAGCTTAGCGGGACAGCAGACCTACGAGCAGTACTTC. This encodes CASSLAGQQTYEQYF.

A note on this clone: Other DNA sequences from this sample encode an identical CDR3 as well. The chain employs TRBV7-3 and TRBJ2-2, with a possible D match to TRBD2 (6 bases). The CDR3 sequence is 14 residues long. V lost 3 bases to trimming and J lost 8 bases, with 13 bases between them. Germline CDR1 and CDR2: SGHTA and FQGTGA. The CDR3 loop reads CASSLGLRTGELFF. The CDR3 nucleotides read TGTGCCAGCAGCTTGGGACTCCGTACGGGGGAGCTGTTTTTT.

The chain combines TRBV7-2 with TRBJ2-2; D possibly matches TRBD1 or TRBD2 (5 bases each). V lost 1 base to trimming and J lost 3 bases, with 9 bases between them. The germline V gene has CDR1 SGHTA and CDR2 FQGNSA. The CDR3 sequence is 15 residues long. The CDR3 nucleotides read TGTGCCAGCAGCTTAGGGGGACCGGACACCGGGGAGCTGTTTTTT. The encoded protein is CASSLGGPDTGELFF.

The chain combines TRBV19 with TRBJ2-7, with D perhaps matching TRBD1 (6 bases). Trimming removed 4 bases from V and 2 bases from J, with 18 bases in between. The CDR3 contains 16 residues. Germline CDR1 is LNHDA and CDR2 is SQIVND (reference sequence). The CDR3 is CASSTPGQLTAYEQYF. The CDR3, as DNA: TGTGCCAGTAGTACTCCCGGACAGCTTACAGCCTACGAGCAGTACTTC.

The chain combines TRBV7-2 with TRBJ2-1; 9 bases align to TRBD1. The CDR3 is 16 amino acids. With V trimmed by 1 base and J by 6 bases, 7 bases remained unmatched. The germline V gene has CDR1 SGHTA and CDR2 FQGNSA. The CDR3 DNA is TGTGCCAGCAGCTTAGTGCCCGGGACAGGGCGCAATGAGCAGTTCTTC. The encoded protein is CASSLVPGTGRNEQFF.

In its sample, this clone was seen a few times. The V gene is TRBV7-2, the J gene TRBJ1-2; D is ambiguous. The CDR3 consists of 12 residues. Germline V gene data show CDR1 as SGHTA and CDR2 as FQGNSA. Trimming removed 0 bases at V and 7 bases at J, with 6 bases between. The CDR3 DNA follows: TGTGCCAGCAGCTTAGCTGTGGGTGGCTACACCTTC. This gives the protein CASSLAVGGYTF.

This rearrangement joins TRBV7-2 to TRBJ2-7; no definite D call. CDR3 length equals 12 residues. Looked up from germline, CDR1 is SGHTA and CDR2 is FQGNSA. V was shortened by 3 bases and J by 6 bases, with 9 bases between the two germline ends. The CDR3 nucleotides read TGTGCCAGCAGCTTTCGGGTGGGCGAGCAGTACTTC. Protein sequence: CASSFRVGEQYF.

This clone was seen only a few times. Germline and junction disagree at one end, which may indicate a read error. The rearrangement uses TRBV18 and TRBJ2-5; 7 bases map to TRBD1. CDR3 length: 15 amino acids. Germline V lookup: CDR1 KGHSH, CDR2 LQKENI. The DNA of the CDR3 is TGTGCCAGCTCACCGGACAGGACCTCAAAAGAGGCCCAGTACTTC. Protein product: CASSPDRTSKEAQYF.

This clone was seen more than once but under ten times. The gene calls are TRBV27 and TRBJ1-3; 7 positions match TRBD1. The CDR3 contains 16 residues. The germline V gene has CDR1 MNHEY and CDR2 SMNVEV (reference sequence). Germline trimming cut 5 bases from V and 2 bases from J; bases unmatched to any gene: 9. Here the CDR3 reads CASSHRRQGTGNTIYF. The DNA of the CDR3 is TGTGCCAGCAGTCACCGGAGACAGGGAACTGGAAACACCATATATTTT.

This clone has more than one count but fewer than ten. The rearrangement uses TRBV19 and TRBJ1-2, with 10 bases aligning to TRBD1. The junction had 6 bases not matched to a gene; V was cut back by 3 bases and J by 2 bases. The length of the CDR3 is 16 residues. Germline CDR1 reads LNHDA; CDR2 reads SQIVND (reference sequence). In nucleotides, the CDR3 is TGTGCCAGTAGTATTCTCTCGGGACAGGGGAACTATGGCTACACCTTC. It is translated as CASSILSGQGNYGYTF.